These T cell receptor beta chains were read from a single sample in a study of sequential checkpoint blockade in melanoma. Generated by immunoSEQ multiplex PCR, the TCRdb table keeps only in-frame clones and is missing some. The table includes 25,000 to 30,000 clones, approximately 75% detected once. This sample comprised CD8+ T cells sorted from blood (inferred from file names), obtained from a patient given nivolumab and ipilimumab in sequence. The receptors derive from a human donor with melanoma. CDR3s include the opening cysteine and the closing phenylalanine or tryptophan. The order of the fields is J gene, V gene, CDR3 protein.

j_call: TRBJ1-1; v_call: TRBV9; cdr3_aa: CASSAPDRGDTEAFF
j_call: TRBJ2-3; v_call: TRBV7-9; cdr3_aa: CASTLFRGGSTDTQYF
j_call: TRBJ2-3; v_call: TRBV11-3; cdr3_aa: CAIRGGWLAGGQADTQYF
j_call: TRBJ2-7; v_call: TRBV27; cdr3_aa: CASSLARGYEQYF
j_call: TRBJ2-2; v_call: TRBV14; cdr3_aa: CASSQKEEDYLNTGELFF
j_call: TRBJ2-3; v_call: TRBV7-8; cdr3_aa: CASSPLYPGTTGLAEANTQYF
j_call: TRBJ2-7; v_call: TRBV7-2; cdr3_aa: CASSFWGLSYEQYF
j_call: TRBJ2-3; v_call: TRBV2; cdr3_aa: CASRPQGQGTQYF
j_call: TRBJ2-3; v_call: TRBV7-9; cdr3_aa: CASSPKTEGSGGVPDTQYF
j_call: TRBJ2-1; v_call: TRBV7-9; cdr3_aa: CASSSPGTGVYEQFF
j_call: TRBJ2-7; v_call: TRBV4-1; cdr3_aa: CASSQQAGAYEQYF
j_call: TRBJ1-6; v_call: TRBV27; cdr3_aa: CASALNENSPLHF
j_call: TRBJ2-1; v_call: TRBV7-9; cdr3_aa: CASSLGGGEQFF
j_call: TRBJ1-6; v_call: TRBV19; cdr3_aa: CASTTGVNSPLHF
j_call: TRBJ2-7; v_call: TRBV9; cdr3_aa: CASSYSGGWDEQYF
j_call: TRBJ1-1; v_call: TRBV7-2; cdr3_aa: CASSFSLGEAFF
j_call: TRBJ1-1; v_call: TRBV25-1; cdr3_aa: CASSKETETNTEAFF
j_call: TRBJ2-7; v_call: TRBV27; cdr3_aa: CASSIAGPGYEQYF
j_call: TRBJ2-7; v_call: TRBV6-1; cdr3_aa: CASRLNPGEQYF
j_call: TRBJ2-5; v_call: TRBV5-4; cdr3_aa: CASSPDSDGKETQYF
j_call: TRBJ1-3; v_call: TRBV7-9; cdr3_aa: CASSHGTATSGNTIYF
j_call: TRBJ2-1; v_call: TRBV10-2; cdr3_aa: CASSRTRDYNEQFF
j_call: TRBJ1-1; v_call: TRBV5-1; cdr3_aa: CASSLGQGGDTEAFF
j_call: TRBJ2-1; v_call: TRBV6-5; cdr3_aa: CASSTTGPYNEQFF
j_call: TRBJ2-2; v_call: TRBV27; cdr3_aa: CASRWTGVGELFF
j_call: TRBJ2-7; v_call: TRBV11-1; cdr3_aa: CASSFGTGTYEQYF